Each of the 22 T cell receptor beta chains below was sequenced from the same sample in a study of identical twins. TCRdb reprocessed the 5' RACE reads via MiXCR and lists one record per CDR3 protein. The sample lists more than 650,000 distinct CDR3 sequences, around 6.1% seen once, with around 2% in the top ten. Source material: naive T cells sorted from blood. Receptor source: a man younger than 30 in good health.

This chain connects TRBV4-2 to TRBJ2-1, with TRBD2 identical over 14 bases. CDR1 is LGHNA, CDR2 YNFKEQ, per germline. The V segment lost 3 bases and the J segment 6 bases; nucleotides outside the gene matches: 13. The CDR3 extends over 19 amino acids. DNA of the CDR3: TGTGCCAGCAGCCATGCCTTATGGGGGACTAGCGGGAGTTCCAATGAGCAGTTCTTC. It yields the protein CASSHALWGTSGSSNEQFF.

Many counts were recorded for this clonotype. The V call is TRBV7-2, the J call TRBJ2-1; the match to TRBD1 covers 7 bases. V dropped 7 bases and J dropped 2; count of bases not matched to a gene: 14. The germline V gene has CDR1 SGHTA and CDR2 FQGNSA. This CDR3 spans 17 amino acids. The CDR3 protein is CASTLYSGTETYNEQFF. The CDR3, as DNA: TGTGCCAGCACCCTGTATTCCGGGACAGAGACCTACAATGAGCAGTTCTTC. Full variable domain (remainder filled in from reference TRBV7-2 and TRBJ2-1): GAGVSQSPSNKVTEKGKDVELRCDPISGHTALYWYRQSLGQGLEFLIYFQGNSAPDKSGLPSDRFSAERTGGSVSTLTIQRTQQEDSAVYLCASTLYSGTETYNEQFFGPGTRLTVL.

This clonotype was found a few times. The chain employs TRBV7-2 and TRBJ1-1; a possible D gene is TRBD1 (6 bases). The CDR3 is 14 amino acids. CDR1 and CDR2 (germline): SGHTA, FQGNSA. Trimming removed 1 base at V and 11 bases at J, with 17 bases between. The CDR3, as DNA: TGTGCCAGCAGCTTAGTTCTGGGGGCTGAGGGGGCTTTCTTT. Translated: CASSLVLGAEGAFF.

There are a few counts of this clonotype. The chain combines TRBV12-3 or TRBV12-4 with TRBJ1-2; 8 nucleotides line up with TRBD1. This CDR3 has 13 amino acids. With 4 bases clipped from V and 8 bases from J, the junction kept 6 bases outside the gene matches. CDR3 sequence: CASSWTGNEGYTF. The CDR3 DNA sequence: TGTGCCAGCAGTTGGACAGGGAATGAGGGCTACACCTTC.

Ten or more counts support this clonotype. The chain recombines TRBV5-1 with TRBJ2-3; D may be TRBD1 (6 bases). The germline V and J ends were trimmed by 4 bases and 3 bases, with 12 bases remaining between them. The CDR3 has 14 amino acids. Germline loops: CDR1 SGHRS, CDR2 YFSETQ. CDR3 nucleotides: TGCGCCAGCAGCGAGGACAGTGGGACAGATACGCAGTATTTT. Encoded protein: CASSEDSGTDTQYF.

This clonotype appeared many times. The chain links TRBV4-2 to TRBJ2-1, with TRBD2 identical over 11 bases. This CDR3 has 15 amino acids. V shed 1 base and J 8 bases; nucleotides not matched to a gene: 4. The germline V gene encodes CDR1 LGHNA and CDR2 YNFKEQ. The CDR3 DNA is TGTGCCAGCAGCCAAGGGACTAGCGGGTGGGATGAGCAGTTCTTC. This encodes CASSQGTSGWDEQFF.

This clonotype came up a few times. This chain joins TRBV12-3 or TRBV12-4 and TRBJ2-5; no firm D call. Trimming took off 9 bases at V and 2 bases at J, with 10 bases between the two ends. This CDR3 region has 12 residues. The CDR3 bases are TGTGCCAGTGGGCATAATCAAGAGACCCAGTACTTC. Its protein product is CASGHNQETQYF.

This clonotype came up a few times. This rearrangement joins TRBV18 to TRBJ2-7, with 7 bases aligning to TRBD2. The CDR3 extends over 13 amino acids. Germline V lookup: CDR1 KGHSH, CDR2 LQKENI. The V segment lost 3 bases and the J segment 5 bases; nucleotides outside the gene matches: 4. As DNA, the CDR3 is TGTGCCAGCTCACCCGGACTAGGAGACGAGCAGTACTTC. Its translation: CASSPGLGDEQYF.

The sample holds many counts of this clonotype. V gene TRBV20-1 combines with J gene TRBJ1-3, with a weak D call TRBD1 (5 bases). The CDR3 totals 14 residues. Germline V gene lookup returns CDR1 DFQATT and CDR2 SNEGSKA (reference sequence). The CDR3 DNA follows: TGCAGGGGGCCCGGGGATCCGGGTGGAAACACCATATATTTT. Protein sequence: CRGPGDPGGNTIYF.

There are many counts of this clonotype. The gene calls are TRBV5-1 and TRBJ2-1; possible D gene TRBD2, 6 bases. Germline V gene sequence: CDR1 SGHRS, CDR2 YFSETQ. This CDR3 contains 15 residues. Trimming stripped 0 bases from V and 3 bases from J, with 10 bases between. CDR3 sequence reads: CASSLDGSNYNEQFF. CDR3 bases: TGCGCCAGCAGCTTGGACGGGAGTAACTACAATGAGCAGTTCTTC.

This clonotype was counted only a few times. The V gene is TRBV7-8, the J gene TRBJ2-5; 15 bases are shared with TRBD2. This CDR3 region has 16 residues. V lost 4 bases to trimming and J lost 5 bases; unmatched junction nucleotides: 5. Looked up from germline, CDR1 is SGHVS and CDR2 is FQNEAQ. This CDR3 reads CASSSGLAGGMETQYF. CDR3 bases: TGTGCCAGCAGCTCAGGACTAGCGGGAGGGATGGAGACCCAGTACTTC.

This chain joins TRBV9 and TRBJ2-2; 8 nucleotides match TRBD1. The germline V gene has CDR1 SGDLS and CDR2 YYNGEE. V shed 1 base, J shed 1 base, and the junction held 3 bases outside the gene matches. This CDR3 has 16 amino acids. The CDR3 loop reads CASSVTGTGNTGELFF. The DNA of the CDR3 is TGTGCCAGCAGCGTAACCGGGACAGGGAACACCGGGGAGCTGTTTTTT.

The gene calls are TRBV29-1 and TRBJ2-3; D uncertain. The germline V gene encodes CDR1 SQVTM and CDR2 ANQGSEA. V shed 4 bases and J shed 2 bases, with 19 bases lying between them. The CDR3 sequence is 16 residues long. The CDR3: CSVVPLGRVITDTQYF. The CDR3 nucleotides are TGCAGCGTTGTCCCCCTTGGTCGGGTGATCACAGATACGCAGTATTTT.

This clonotype was seen many times. The CDR3 region has the DNA TGCGCCAGCAGCTTGGTCCGGGACGCGTCAGACAATGAGCAGTTCTTC. Translating gives CASSLVRDASDNEQFF. This chain connects TRBV5-1 to TRBJ2-1; D possibly uses TRBD1 or TRBD2 (5 bases each). Per the germline V gene, CDR1 is SGHRS and CDR2 is YFSETQ. Between the trimmed V and J ends, which lost 0 bases and 5 bases, there was a span of 15 bases. The CDR3 consists of 16 residues.

This clonotype occurred many times. The rearrangement joins TRBV12-3 or TRBV12-4 to TRBJ2-2; possibly TRBD1 or TRBD2 for D (5 bases each). The CDR3 has 13 amino acids. V was shortened by 6 bases and J by 8 bases, with 13 bases between the two germline ends. The CDR3 loop is CASSLRGTGELFF. The CDR3 nucleotides read TGTGCCAGCAGCTTGCGAGGGACGGGGGAGCTGTTTTTT.

This clonotype was recorded many times. One junction end disagrees with the germline gene, perhaps due to a read error. This chain joins TRBV6-1 and TRBJ2-2, with TRBD2 identical over 10 bases. Germline CDR1 MNHNS, CDR2 SASEGT. The CDR3 totals 16 residues. The CDR3, as DNA: TGTGCCAGCAGCGAAGGGCTAGCGGGAGTGACCGGGGAGCTGTTTTTT. It specifies CASSEGLAGVTGELFF.

This clonotype was recorded a few times. The V gene is TRBV14, the J gene TRBJ2-7; 8 bases align to TRBD2. J was trimmed by 2 bases and V by 4 bases; bases with no gene match: 7. CDR1 and CDR2 from the germline V gene are SGHDN and FVKESK. The CDR3 sequence is 15 residues long. CDR3 sequence reads: CASSPWGLGTYEQYF. CDR3 DNA: TGTGCCAGCAGCCCATGGGGACTAGGAACCTACGAGCAGTACTTC.

This clonotype was recorded a few times. The chain recombines TRBV9 with TRBJ1-1; tentatively, D is TRBD1 (6 bases). CDR3 size: 17 residues. Trimming took 3 bases from V and 3 from J, leaving 21 bases between them. Germline loops: CDR1 SGDLS, CDR2 YYNGEE. The CDR3 nucleotides read TGTGCCAGCAGCGAGAGACCCGACAGGATCCCCTACACTGAAGCTTTCTTT. This gives the protein CASSERPDRIPYTEAFF.

Only a few counts were recorded for this clonotype. The rearrangement joins TRBV5-6 to TRBJ1-4; 7 bases are a match to TRBD1. Germline CDR1 and CDR2: SGHDT and YYEEEE. This CDR3 is built from 15 residues. J lost 8 bases, V lost 3 bases, and 10 bases had no gene match. In nucleotides, the CDR3 is TGTGCCAGCAGCTCGACAGGGAGTTCGCGGGAAAAACTGTTTTTT. It is translated as CASSSTGSSREKLFF. The variable domain in full, completed from reference TRBV5-6 and TRBJ1-4, reads DAGVTQSPTHLIKTRGQQVTLRCSPKSGHDTVSWYQQALGQGPQFIFQYYEEEERQRGNFPDRFSGHQFPNYSSELNVNALLLGDSALYLCASSSTGSSREKLFFGSGTQLSVL.

The genes are TRBV27 and TRBJ2-2; D gene ambiguous. The CDR3 length is 14 residues. Germline CDR1 MNHEY, CDR2 SMNVEV (reference sequence). Deletions cut 5 bases from V and 6 bases from J, with 13 bases between. The CDR3 nucleotides are TGTGCCAGCAGTGAAGGGCCGGTAGCCGGGGAGCTGTTTTTT. It yields the protein CASSEGPVAGELFF.

This clonotype was detected a few times. The V call is TRBV19, the J call TRBJ1-3, with TRBD1 as a possible D gene (5 bases). CDR1 and CDR2 from the germline V gene are LNHDA and SQIVND (reference sequence). V was pared by 4 bases and J by 9 bases, with 13 bases between. The CDR3 extends over 13 amino acids. In DNA, the CDR3 is TGTGCCAGTAGTACTTCGTGGGGGACCACCATATATTTT. Amino acid sequence: CASSTSWGTTIYF.

In its sample, this clonotype was seen many times. The chain is built from TRBV28 and TRBJ2-3; 11 nucleotides line up with TRBD1. This CDR3 is built from 16 residues. J lost 3 bases, V lost 5 bases, and 7 bases had no gene match. Germline V gene sequence: CDR1 MDHEN, CDR2 SYDVKM. CDR3 protein: CASSLRTGGLTDTQYF. The CDR3, as DNA: TGTGCCAGCAGTCTAAGGACAGGGGGCTTAACAGATACGCAGTATTTT.